This TCR beta chain comes out of a study of cytomegalovirus exposure and HLA in healthy donors (dated by TCRdb to about 2017). Notes on the research overall: According to a later analysis, one platform produced both the roughly 130 validation repertoires and the approximately 660 repertoires of the first cohort. The aim of the study was to test whether cataloging public T cell receptors could identify signatures of past pathogen exposure. Besides the first cohort of around 670 subjects, a separate validation cohort made up of roughly 130 different subjects was used. To predict cytomegalovirus infection status, the study combined high-throughput TCR immunosequencing, statistical association of individual TCRs with disease status, and machine learning. Findings and caveats that apply to the study as a whole: A later analysis lacked HLA typing for the validation cohort, so it scored co-occurrence in that cohort across all 120 or so repertoires. The classifier was reported to diagnose cytomegalovirus status with high specificity and sensitivity in both the original and validation cohorts. A later analysis found that TCRs clustered in the first cohort also tended to co-occur in the approximately 120 validation repertoires, with approximately 95% of cluster scores above 0. In vitro tests confirmed that a few of the cytomegalovirus-associated TCR beta chains recognize cytomegalovirus antigens. It was suggested by the authors that the approach could potentially be generalized to other disease states and immunological phenotypes. While some public TCRs were present in many individuals, most TCR sequences turned up only very rarely across donors. In the study, approximately 160 TCR beta chains were listed as associated with cytomegalovirus.

This clone was observed once. Its antigen is still unknown. Per-base quality was not reported, and no clone a single base away is much larger than it. CDR1 and CDR2 are drawn from the germline V gene: MNHNS, SASEGT. Trimming removed 4 bases from V and 0 bases from J; the gene matches leave 4 bases unexplained. Counted from cysteine to phenylalanine, this CDR3 has 15 amino acids. Here the CDR3 DNA is all that survives: 45 bases in frame from base 1. Preparation of the library involved the immunoSEQ multiplex PCR assay. Per the source publication's procedure: A statistical classification framework was built to diagnose cytomegalovirus status from the catalog of TCR beta chain sequences. TCRdb's version of the immuneACCESS table is confined to in-frame rearrangements and falls short of the full clone set. An unresolved V gene accounts for under half of the shortfall where checked; the remainder is of unknown origin. V and J calls and clone size are copied from that table; D and trimming were computed from the DNA. The sample profile shows over 150,000 clones; roughly 89% of them were found once. The top ten clonotypes cover roughly 3% of the sample.

Donors formed part of the validation cohort, which comprised 120 subjects and was distinct from the first cohort of roughly 600 subjects. Recombination joined TRBV6-1 with TRBJ2-3; 7 bases in the middle match TRBD2. The TCR comes from a woman aged 18-35 years in good health and CMV-seropositive. Sequencing was performed on PBMCs. The CDR3 region: CASSGSSGSTDTQYF. Read as DNA, the sequence is TGTGCCAGCAGTGGATCTAGCGGTAGCACAGATACGCAGTATTTT.